Listed here are 28 T cell receptor beta chains from one sample, sequenced in a study of glioma-infiltrating T cells after dendritic cell vaccination. The table came from immunoSEQ multiplex PCR; TCRdb's copy has only in-frame clones and leaves some out. The data show 80,000 to 100,000 clones, with approximately 81% seen just once and approximately 5.9% held by the top ten. Sample: blood, taken before dendritic cell vaccination. The receptors were sampled from a human donor with glioblastoma.

This sequence joins TRBV9 and TRBJ1-1; possible D gene TRBD1, 6 bases. Germline values: CDR1 SGDLS, CDR2 YYNGEE. The CDR3 sequence is 13 residues long. The ends were cut back, 0 bases at V and 8 bases at J, with 11 bases in the middle. CDR3 sequence: CASSVGGGVEAFF. As DNA, the CDR3 is TGTGCCAGCAGCGTAGGAGGGGGGGTCGAAGCTTTCTTT. The complete variable domain, with remaining parts taken from reference TRBV9 and TRBJ1-1, reads DSGVTQTPKHLITATGQRVTLRCSPRSGDLSVYWYQQSLDQGLQFLIQYYNGEERAKGNILERFSAQQFPDLHSELNLSSLELGDSALYFCASSVGGGVEAFFGQGTRLTVV.

The chain couples TRBV2 to TRBJ2-1; 8 bases agree with TRBD2. The CDR3 loop spans 11 amino acids. Per the germline V gene, CDR1 is SNHLY and CDR2 is FYNNEI. CDR3 coding DNA: TGTGGAGCGGGAGTCTACAATGAGCAGTTCTTC. Encoded protein: CGAGVYNEQFF.

This chain connects TRBV9 to TRBJ1-2, with D perhaps matching TRBD1 (6 bases). The CDR3 totals 17 residues. CDR1 is SGDLS and CDR2 is YYNGEE in the germline V gene. Trimming took off 4 bases at V and 5 bases at J, with 24 bases between the two ends. CDR3 residues: CASSPGPGGRLGYGYTF. CDR3 DNA sequence: TGTGCCAGCAGCCCAGGGCCGGGGGGCAGACTCGGGTATGGCTACACCTTC.

The J gene is TRBJ2-1, the V gene TRBV18; 9 bases line up with TRBD2. CDR1 KGHSH and CDR2 LQKENI come from the germline V gene. The ends lost 6 bases at V and 4 bases at J; junction bases unmatched: 7. The CDR3 covers 15 residues. The CDR3 is CASSSALAGYNEQFF. The CDR3 region has the DNA TGTGCCAGCTCCAGTGCACTAGCGGGTTACAATGAGCAGTTCTTC.

The chain recombines TRBV18 with TRBJ1-2; D call uncertain. Trimming stripped 2 bases from V and 8 bases from J, with 12 bases between. Germline CDR1 reads KGHSH; CDR2 reads LQKENI. The CDR3 is 13 residues long. CDR3 in DNA: TGTGCCAGCTCACCAACCAGGATGCAAGGCTACACCTTC. Translating gives CASSPTRMQGYTF.

V and J are TRBV6-5 and TRBJ1-5; unclear D gene. The CDR3 is made up of 14 amino acids. Germline V gene sequence: CDR1 MNHEY, CDR2 SVGAGI. Trimming removed 2 bases from V and 2 bases from J, with 7 bases in between. CDR3 nucleotide sequence: TGTGCCAGCAGTTACCGGGTAGGCAATCAGCCCCAGCATTTT. Encoded protein: CASSYRVGNQPQHF.

The rearrangement links TRBV11-2 to TRBJ2-7; weak D call: TRBD1 (5 bases). CDR1 SGHAT and CDR2 FQNNGV come from the germline V gene. The V gene lost 6 bases and the J gene lost 4 bases, with 13 bases spanning the gap. This CDR3 region has 13 residues. CDR3 DNA: TGTGCCAGCAGTCAGGGTTTCTATTACGAGCAGTACTTC. It is translated as CASSQGFYYEQYF.

The chain is built from TRBV7-9 and TRBJ1-2, with 8 bases fitting TRBD1. V lost 2 bases and J lost 4; bases outside the gene matches: 3. The length of the CDR3 is 14 residues. Germline-derived CDR1 and CDR2 are SEHNR and FQNEAQ (reference sequence). CDR3 bases: TGTGCCAGCAGCTTAACAGGGGGTGGCTATGGCTACACCTTC. Encoded protein: CASSLTGGGYGYTF.

This clone was picked up a small number of times. The chain carries TRBV2 and TRBJ1-3; TRBD1 agrees at 7 bases. Germline trimming cut 6 bases from V and 0 bases from J; bases unmatched to any gene: 8. Germline values: CDR1 SNHLY, CDR2 FYNNEI. CDR3 length: 16 amino acids. CDR3 amino acids: CASRLGQSFSGNTIYF. DNA for the CDR3: TGTGCCAGCAGGTTGGGACAGTCTTTCTCTGGAAACACCATATATTTT.

The V call is TRBV5-4, the J call TRBJ1-1; TRBD1 matches at 8 bases. Germline CDR1 SGHNT, CDR2 YYREEE (reference sequence). CDR3 size: 15 residues. V trimming: 1 base; J trimming: 0 bases; junction bases outside the gene matches: 2. CDR3 amino acids: CASSLQGAVNTEAFF. The CDR3 nucleotides are TGTGCCAGCAGCTTGCAGGGGGCCGTGAACACTGAAGCTTTCTTT.

The gene calls are TRBV7-3 and TRBJ2-3, with 7 bases fitting TRBD2. V dropped 0 bases and J dropped 5; count of bases not matched to a gene: 2. Germline lookup yields CDR1 SGHTA and CDR2 FQGTGA. The CDR3 consists of 14 residues. CDR3 protein: CASSLTSGRDTQYF. In nucleotides, the CDR3 is TGTGCCAGCAGCTTAACTAGCGGGCGAGATACGCAGTATTTT. Together with reference TRBV7-3 and TRBJ2-3, the CDR3 gives the full variable domain: GAGVSQTPSNKVTEKGKYVELRCDPISGHTALYWYRQSLGQGPEFLIYFQGTGAADDSGLPNDRFFAVRPEGSVSTLKIQRTERGDSAVYLCASSLTSGRDTQYFGPGTRLTVL.

The chain couples TRBV6-1 to TRBJ2-1, with 11 positions matching TRBD2. This CDR3 is 14 amino acids long. V was clipped by 7 bases and J by 7 bases; unmatched bases: 6. Germline lookup yields CDR1 MNHNS and CDR2 SASEGT. The CDR3 is CASMIAGGRNEQFF. The CDR3 DNA reads TGTGCCAGCATGATAGCGGGAGGGCGGAATGAGCAGTTCTTC.

This clone was detected a few times. The chain combines TRBV30 with TRBJ2-1; D is possibly TRBD2 (6 bases). The CDR3 loop spans 14 amino acids. The germline V and J ends were trimmed by 5 bases and 6 bases, with 17 bases remaining between them. Germline CDR1 and CDR2: GTSNPN and SVGIG (reference sequence). The CDR3 protein is CAWQPGLRGNEQFF. DNA of the CDR3: TGTGCCTGGCAACCGGGACTGAGGGGCAATGAGCAGTTCTTC.

This chain connects TRBV6-4 to TRBJ2-3; 9 nucleotides agree with TRBD2. Germline CDR1 and CDR2: MRHNA and SNTAGT. The junction had 6 bases not matched to a gene; V was cut back by 5 bases and J by 6 bases. This CDR3 has 14 residues. CDR3 DNA sequence: TGTGCCAGCAGTCTCCTAGCGGGGAGGGATACGCAGTATTTT. Its translation is CASSLLAGRDTQYF.

A single count supports this clone. CDR3 in amino acids: CASSLDYSGTGELFF. The DNA for the CDR3 is TGTGCCAGCAGCTTAGATTACAGCGGCACCGGGGAGCTGTTTTTT. V and J are TRBV7-6 and TRBJ2-2; weak D call: TRBD2 (5 bases). CDR1 is SGHVS and CDR2 is FNYEAQ in the germline V gene. V lost 1 base to trimming and J lost 4 bases, with 10 bases between them. The CDR3 spans 15 residues.

This clone has a handful of counts. The chain uses TRBV4-1 and TRBJ2-3; 9 nucleotides line up with TRBD1. CDR1 and CDR2 from the germline V gene are MGHRA and YSYEKL. The CDR3 is 15 residues long. The ends lost 6 bases at V and 4 bases at J; junction bases unmatched: 8. The CDR3 here is CASSPGTGRADTQYF. DNA of the CDR3: TGCGCCAGCAGTCCCGGGACAGGGAGGGCAGATACGCAGTATTTT.

The J gene is TRBJ1-1, the V gene TRBV5-6, with TRBD1 matching over 7 bases. Germline V gene sequence: CDR1 SGHDT, CDR2 YYEEEE. The junction had 9 bases not matched to a gene; V was cut back by 0 bases and J by 7 bases. CDR3 length: 15 residues. CDR3 in amino acids: CASSLVGRGRDEAFF. CDR3 in DNA: TGTGCCAGCAGCTTGGTAGGCAGGGGGAGAGATGAAGCTTTCTTT.

The rearrangement uses TRBV7-9 and TRBJ2-1, with 7 nucleotides matching TRBD1. CDR3 length equals 13 residues. The germline V gene encodes CDR1 SEHNR and CDR2 FQNEAQ (reference sequence). The ends lost 4 bases at V and 6 bases at J; junction bases unmatched: 3. The CDR3: CASSSQGRNEQFF. For the CDR3, the DNA is TGTGCCAGCAGCTCACAGGGGCGCAATGAGCAGTTCTTC.

Here the CDR3 reads CASSDLGEAFF. For the CDR3, the DNA is TGCGCCAGCAGCGATCTAGGTGAAGCTTTCTTT. The rearrangement links TRBV5-1 to TRBJ1-1; D is undetermined. V lost 4 bases and J 7 bases, leaving 8 bases between the germline ends. CDR1 SGHRS and CDR2 YFSETQ come from the germline V gene. CDR3 size: 11 residues.

The chain links TRBV28 to TRBJ2-3, with 7 bases fitting TRBD2. Germline loops: CDR1 MDHEN, CDR2 SYDVKM. This CDR3 region has 14 residues. Trimming at V came to 7 bases and at J to 8 bases, leaving 12 bases not matched to a gene. The CDR3 loop is CASIKGGSGGTQYF. In nucleotides, the CDR3 is TGTGCCAGCATCAAGGGAGGGTCGGGGGGTACGCAGTATTTT.

This chain joins TRBV6-5 and TRBJ1-5; D ambiguous. Trimming cost V 0 bases and J 6 bases, with 6 bases left between them. The V gene's germline CDR1 is MNHEY and CDR2 SVGAGI. The CDR3 has 13 residues. CDR3 DNA sequence: TGTGCCAGCAGTTACTCGAGGAGTCAGCCCCAGCATTTT. This translates into CASSYSRSQPQHF.

Only one count was recorded for this clone. J is TRBJ1-2 and V is TRBV28, with D perhaps matching TRBD1 (5 bases). Germline CDR1 reads MDHEN; CDR2 reads SYDVKM. Trimming took off 8 bases at V and 0 bases at J, with 19 bases between the two ends. The length of the CDR3 is 16 residues. Written as DNA, the CDR3 is TGTGCCAGCGAGGCAGGACACTCGTTAGCTAACTATGGCTACACCTTC. Encoded protein: CASEAGHSLANYGYTF.

This sequence joins TRBV5-4 and TRBJ1-2; 9 bases are shared with TRBD1. After removal of 4 bases from V and 11 bases from J, the junction contained 15 bases not matched to a gene. CDR3 length: 15 amino acids. The germline gives CDR1 SGHNT, CDR2 YYREEE (reference sequence). CDR3 protein: CASSLIQGAGGGYTF. The CDR3 DNA sequence: TGTGCCAGCAGCCTCATACAGGGGGCAGGGGGGGGTTACACCTTC.

The chain is built from TRBV7-2 and TRBJ2-7, with D possibly being TRBD2 (6 bases). V was clipped by 5 bases and J by 6 bases, with 17 bases between them. The germline V gene encodes CDR1 SGHTA and CDR2 FQGNSA. There are 14 residues in the CDR3. CDR3 protein: CASSIPGAYAEQYF. The CDR3 DNA follows: TGTGCCAGCAGCATACCGGGAGCCTATGCCGAGCAGTACTTC.

This sequence joins TRBV6-5 and TRBJ1-1, with a possible D match to TRBD1 (5 bases). This CDR3 region has 15 residues. The V end lost 5 bases, the J end lost 4 bases, and 17 bases lay between the germline ends. Germline assignment: CDR1 MNHEY and CDR2 SVGAGI. The CDR3 bases are TGTGCCAGCAGTCGCGAATTGACAGATGTCACTGAAGCTTTCTTT. This sequence encodes CASSRELTDVTEAFF.

The gene calls are TRBV7-9 and TRBJ1-1; D may be TRBD1 (6 bases). The germline CDR1 and CDR2 sequences are SEHNR and FQNEAQ (reference sequence). The V end was cut by 3 bases, the J end by 1 base, with 18 bases between. The CDR3 consists of 17 residues. CDR3 coding DNA: TGTGCCAGCAGCTTGGGACAACCGGGACAAAAGAACACTGAAGCTTTCTTT. Protein: CASSLGQPGQKNTEAFF.

This clone occurred once. The CDR3 nucleotides read TGTGCCAGCAGTGCCAGAGGAGGGCTCGGCACTGAAGCTTTCTTT. This codes for CASSARGGLGTEAFF. The chain recombines TRBV6-4 with TRBJ1-1; D not resolved. Trimming removed 4 bases at V and 4 bases at J, with 16 bases between. There are 15 residues in the CDR3. In germline, CDR1 is MRHNA, CDR2 SNTAGT.

This clone was observed once. V usage is TRBV28 and J usage is TRBJ2-7; 8 positions agree with TRBD1. The germline V gene encodes CDR1 MDHEN and CDR2 SYDVKM. There are 14 residues in the CDR3. V lost 6 bases and J lost 3; bases outside the gene matches: 7. The CDR3 loop is CASRFPDRGYEQYF. The CDR3 region has the DNA TGTGCCAGCAGGTTCCCCGACAGGGGCTACGAGCAGTACTTC. The full variable domain, its missing parts supplied by reference TRBV28 and TRBJ2-7, is DVKVTQSSRYLVKRTGEKVFLECVQDMDHENMFWYRQDPGLGLRLIYFSYDVKMKEKGDIPEGYSVSREKKERFSLILESASTNQTSMYLCASRFPDRGYEQYFGPGTRLTVT.